The clone carrying this T cell receptor (beta chain) was seen once. Its antigen is unknown. The data are from a study of cytomegalovirus exposure and HLA in healthy donors. PCR employed 60 Vbeta and 13 Jbeta primers. Sequencing was performed with immunoSEQ multiplex PCR; in TCRdb, only in-frame clones are kept and a portion is missing. The profile shows more than 95,000 clones, over 75% of them singletons. Germline CDR1 LNHNV, CDR2 YYDKDF (reference sequence). The CDR3 loop spans 14 amino acids. V gave up 6 bases and J gave up 5 bases, with 16 bases separating them. Study findings and constraints: Associated with cytomegalovirus, according to the listing, were 170 or so TCR beta chains. Among the most significant clusters, several appeared linked to common viral pathogens in a later analysis.

The sequence came from a man aged 55 to 70 in good health and CMV-seropositive. V usage is TRBV15 and J usage is TRBJ2-5; D possibly corresponds to TRBD1 (6 bases). Source material: PBMCs. Here the CDR3 reads CATRGGRDRETQYF. For the CDR3, the DNA is TGTGCCACCAGAGGGGGTAGGGACCGGGAGACCCAGTACTTC.